One T cell receptor (beta chain) is described in this entry. Produced via immunoSEQ multiplex PCR; TCRdb's table is partial and in-frame only. The sample comprises about 230,000 clones, around 90% of which are singletons, and about 3.5% rests with the top ten. V shed 2 bases, J shed 6 bases, and the junction held 9 bases outside the gene matches. The CDR3 is 15 residues long. Germline CDR1 SGHRS, CDR2 YFSETQ. The data stem from a study of blood T cell repertoires in COVID-19. The study drew participants aged about 18 to 95 years from about two dozen US areas. Cohort assignment relied on participant-reported clinical history.

The sample consisted of PBMCs or T cells enriched from blood (not recorded which). The receptor was derived from a woman aged 30 to 39 who had been exposed to COVID-19. This chain uses TRBV5-1 with TRBJ2-7; 9 positions agree with TRBD1. CDR3 protein: CASSFPGQGLGEQYF. The CDR3 DNA follows: TGCGCCAGCAGCTTCCCGGGACAGGGTCTAGGCGAGCAGTACTTC.